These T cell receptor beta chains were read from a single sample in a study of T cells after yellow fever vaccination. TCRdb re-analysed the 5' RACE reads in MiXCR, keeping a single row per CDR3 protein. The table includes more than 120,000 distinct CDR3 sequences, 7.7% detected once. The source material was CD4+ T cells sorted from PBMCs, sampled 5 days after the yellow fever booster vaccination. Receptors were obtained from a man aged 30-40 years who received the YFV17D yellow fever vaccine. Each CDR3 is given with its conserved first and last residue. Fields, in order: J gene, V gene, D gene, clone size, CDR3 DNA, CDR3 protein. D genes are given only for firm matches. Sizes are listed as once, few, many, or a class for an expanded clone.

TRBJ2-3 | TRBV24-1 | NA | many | TGTGCCACCGCTGAGTGGGATACGCAGTATTTT | CATAEWDTQYF
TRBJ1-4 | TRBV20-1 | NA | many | TGCAGTGCTCGCAGGGGAACAGCTGAAAAACTGTTTTTT | CSARRGTAEKLFF
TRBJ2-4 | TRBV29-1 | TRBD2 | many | TGCAGCGTCAAAGGACTAGCGGGCCGACCTATTCAGTACTTC | CSVKGLAGRPIQYF
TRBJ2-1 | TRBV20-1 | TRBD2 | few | TGCAGTGCTAACCCTAGCGGGATTACTAATGAGCAGTTCTTC | CSANPSGITNEQFF
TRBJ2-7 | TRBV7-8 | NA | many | TGTGCCAGCAGCCCTACCCGGGGCCGCCTATTAGGCTACGAGCAGTACTTC | CASSPTRGRLLGYEQYF
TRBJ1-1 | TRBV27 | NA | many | TGTGCCAGCAGTTCCTATACGTTTTTCAGGGGAAAGACTGAAGCTTTCTTT | CASSSYTFFRGKTEAFF
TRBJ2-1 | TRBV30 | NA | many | TGTGCCTGGTACATGGCAGGAGCCTCTTCCTACAATGAGCAGTTCTTC | CAWYMAGASSYNEQFF
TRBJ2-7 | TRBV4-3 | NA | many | TGCGCCAGCAGCCAACTCGGGGCAGTACCCGAGCAGTACTTC | CASSQLGAVPEQYF
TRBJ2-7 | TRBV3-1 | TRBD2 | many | TGTGCCAGCAGCCTCCTGGGGGGGGACGAGCAGTACTTC | CASSLLGGDEQYF
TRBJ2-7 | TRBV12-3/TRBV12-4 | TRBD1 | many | TGTGCCAGCCAAAGGACAGGGAGCTCCTACGAGCAGTACTTC | CASQRTGSSYEQYF
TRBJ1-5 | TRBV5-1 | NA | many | TGCGCCAGCAGCGCAACCGTTTATAGCAATCAGCCCCAGCATTTT | CASSATVYSNQPQHF
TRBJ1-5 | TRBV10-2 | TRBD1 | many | TGCGCCACCCGACAGGGGAGCAATCAGCCCCAGCATTTT | CATRQGSNQPQHF
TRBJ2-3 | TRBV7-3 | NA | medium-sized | TGTGCCAGCAGCCTCCAAGGGGCTAGCAGCACAGATACGCAGTATTTT | CASSLQGASSTDTQYF
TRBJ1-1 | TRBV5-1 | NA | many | TGCGCCAGCAGCTATTCGGGGGCCACTGAAGCTTTCTTT | CASSYSGATEAFF